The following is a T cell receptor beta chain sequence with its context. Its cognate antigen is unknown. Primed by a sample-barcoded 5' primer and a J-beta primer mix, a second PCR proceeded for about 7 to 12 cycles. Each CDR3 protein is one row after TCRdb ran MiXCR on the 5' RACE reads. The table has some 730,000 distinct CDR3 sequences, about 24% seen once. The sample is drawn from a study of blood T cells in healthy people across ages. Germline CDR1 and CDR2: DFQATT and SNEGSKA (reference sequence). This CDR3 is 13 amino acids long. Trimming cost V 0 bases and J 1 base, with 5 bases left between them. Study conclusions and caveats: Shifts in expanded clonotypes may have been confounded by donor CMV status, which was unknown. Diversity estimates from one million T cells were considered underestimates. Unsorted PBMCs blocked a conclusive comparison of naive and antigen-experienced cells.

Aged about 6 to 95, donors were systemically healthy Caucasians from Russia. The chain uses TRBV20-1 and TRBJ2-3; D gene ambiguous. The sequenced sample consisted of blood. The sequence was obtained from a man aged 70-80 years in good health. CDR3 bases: TGCAGTGCTAGAGAGACCGGCACAGATACGCAGTATTTT. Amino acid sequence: CSARETGTDTQYF.